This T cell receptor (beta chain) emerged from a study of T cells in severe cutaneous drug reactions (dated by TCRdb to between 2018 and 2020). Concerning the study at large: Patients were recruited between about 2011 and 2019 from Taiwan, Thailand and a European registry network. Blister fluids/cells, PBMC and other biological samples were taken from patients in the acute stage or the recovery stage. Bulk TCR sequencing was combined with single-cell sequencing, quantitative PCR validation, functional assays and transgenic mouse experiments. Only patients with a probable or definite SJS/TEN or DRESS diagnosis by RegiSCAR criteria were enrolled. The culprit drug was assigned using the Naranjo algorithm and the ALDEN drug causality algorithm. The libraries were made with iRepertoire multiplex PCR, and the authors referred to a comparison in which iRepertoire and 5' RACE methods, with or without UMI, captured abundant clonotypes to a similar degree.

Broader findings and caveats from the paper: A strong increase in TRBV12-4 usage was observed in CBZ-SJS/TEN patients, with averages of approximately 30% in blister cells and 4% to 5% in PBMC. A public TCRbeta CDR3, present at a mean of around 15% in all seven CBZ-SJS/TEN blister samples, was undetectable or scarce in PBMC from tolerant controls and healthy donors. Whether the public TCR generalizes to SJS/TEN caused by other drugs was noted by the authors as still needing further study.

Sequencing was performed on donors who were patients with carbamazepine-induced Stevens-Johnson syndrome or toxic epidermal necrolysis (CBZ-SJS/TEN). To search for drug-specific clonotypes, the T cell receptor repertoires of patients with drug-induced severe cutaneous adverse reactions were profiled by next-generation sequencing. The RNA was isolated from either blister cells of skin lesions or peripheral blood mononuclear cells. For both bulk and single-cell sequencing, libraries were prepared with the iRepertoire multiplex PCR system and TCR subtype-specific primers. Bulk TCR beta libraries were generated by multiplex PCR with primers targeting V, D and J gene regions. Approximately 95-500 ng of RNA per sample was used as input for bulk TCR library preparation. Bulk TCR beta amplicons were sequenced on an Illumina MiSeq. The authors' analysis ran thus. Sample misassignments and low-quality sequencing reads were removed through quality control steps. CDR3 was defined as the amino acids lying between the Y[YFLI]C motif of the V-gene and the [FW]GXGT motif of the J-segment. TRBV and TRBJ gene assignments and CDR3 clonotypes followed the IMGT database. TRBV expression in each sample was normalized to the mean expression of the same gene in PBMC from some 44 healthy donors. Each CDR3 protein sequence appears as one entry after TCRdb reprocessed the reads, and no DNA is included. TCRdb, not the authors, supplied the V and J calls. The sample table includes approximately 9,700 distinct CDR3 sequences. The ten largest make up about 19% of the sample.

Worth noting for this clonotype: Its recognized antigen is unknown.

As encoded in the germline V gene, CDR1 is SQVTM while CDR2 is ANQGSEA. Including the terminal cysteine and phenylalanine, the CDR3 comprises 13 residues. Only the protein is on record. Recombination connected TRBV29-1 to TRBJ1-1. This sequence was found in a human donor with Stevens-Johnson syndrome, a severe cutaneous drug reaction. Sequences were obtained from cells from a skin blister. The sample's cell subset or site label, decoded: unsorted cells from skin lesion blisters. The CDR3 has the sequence CSVVKGLGTEAFF.